The 27 T cell receptor beta chains presented below share a single source sample, sequenced in a study of T cell changes during pregnancy in multiple sclerosis. Measured with immunoSEQ multiplex PCR; TCRdb has only the in-frame clones, and not every one. The sample contains approximately 100,000 clones, around 90% of which appear only once. The sample in question was peripheral blood, obtained after pregnancy. These receptors originate from a female donor with multiple sclerosis, enrolled in a pregnancy study.

V and J are TRBV6-1 and TRBJ1-2, with no clear D. Germline V lookup: CDR1 MNHNS, CDR2 SASEGT. The CDR3 is made up of 13 amino acids. V lost 2 bases and J 4 bases, leaving 8 bases between the germline ends. The CDR3 nucleotides are TGTGCCAGCAGTGAAATAGCCCCCTATGGCTACACCTTC. Translated: CASSEIAPYGYTF.

This chain uses TRBV18 with TRBJ1-6; no clear D gene. The V end lost 3 bases, the J end lost 5 bases, and 8 bases lay between the germline ends. The CDR3 extends over 14 amino acids. Germline CDR1 and CDR2: KGHSH and LQKENI. DNA of the CDR3: TGTGCCAGCTCACCGGCGGTTAATAATTCACCCCTCCACTTT. The encoded protein is CASSPAVNNSPLHF.

This chain joins TRBV30 and TRBJ2-2; TRBD2 aligns across 11 bases. Germline CDR1 and CDR2: GTSNPN and SVGIG (reference sequence). Trimming removed 7 bases from V and 6 bases from J; junction bases left unmatched: 13. The CDR3 has 16 residues. The CDR3 spells CALFPRLAGGAGELFF. In DNA, the CDR3 is TGTGCCTTATTTCCCCGGCTAGCGGGAGGCGCCGGGGAGCTGTTTTTT.

The chain combines TRBV5-1 with TRBJ2-1, with 10 bases fitting TRBD1. Germline assignment: CDR1 SGHRS and CDR2 YFSETQ. CDR3 length: 15 residues. V shed 2 bases and J 13 bases; nucleotides not matched to a gene: 12. The CDR3 loop is CASSFTGTGERRQFF. In nucleotides, the CDR3 is TGCGCCAGCAGCTTCACCGGGACAGGGGAAAGGCGCCAGTTCTTC.

The V and J genes are TRBV19 and TRBJ2-7, with 8 positions matching TRBD1. CDR1 is LNHDA, CDR2 SQIVND, per germline (reference sequence). After removal of 4 bases from V and 4 bases from J, the junction contained 9 bases not matched to a gene. The CDR3 is 15 residues long. CDR3 DNA sequence: TGTGCCAGTAGTAATACCGGGACAGGTACTTACGAGCAGTACTTC. Encoded protein: CASSNTGTGTYEQYF.

The CDR3 protein is CATEQGGEIGELFF. In nucleotides, the CDR3 is TGTGCCACAGAACAGGGGGGAGAGATCGGGGAGCTGTTTTTT. J is TRBJ2-2 and V is TRBV28; 8 bases are shared with TRBD1. The ends lost 10 bases at V and 7 bases at J; junction bases unmatched: 11. The CDR3 covers 14 residues. CDR1 and CDR2 from the germline V gene are MDHEN and SYDVKM.

V is TRBV19 and J is TRBJ2-7; D ambiguous. Trimming pared 4 bases from V and 2 bases from J, leaving 9 bases between. Looked up from germline, CDR1 is LNHDA and CDR2 is SQIVND (reference sequence). The CDR3 covers 13 residues. This chain's CDR3 is CASSSRRAYEQYF. CDR3 nucleotides: TGTGCCAGTAGTAGCAGACGGGCCTACGAGCAGTACTTC.

V gene TRBV19 combines with J gene TRBJ1-2; 7 bases match TRBD1. V dropped 2 bases and J dropped 4; count of bases not matched to a gene: 1. The V gene's germline CDR1 is LNHDA and CDR2 SQIVND (reference sequence). The CDR3 length is 13 residues. The CDR3 DNA sequence: TGTGCCAGTAGTATATGGGACAGCTATGGCTACACCTTC. Protein product: CASSIWDSYGYTF.

The chain couples TRBV2 to TRBJ1-5, with TRBD1 as a possible D gene (5 bases). The germline V gene has CDR1 SNHLY and CDR2 FYNNEI. This CDR3 contains 14 residues. V lost 6 bases, J lost 6 bases, and 15 bases lay in between. The CDR3 reads CASSMGGVIQPQHF. The CDR3 nucleotides read TGTGCCAGCAGCATGGGAGGGGTTATTCAGCCCCAGCATTTT.

V gene TRBV5-5 combines with J gene TRBJ1-6, with 7 bases that match TRBD1. Germline values: CDR1 SGHKS, CDR2 YYEKEE (reference sequence). Trimming removed 4 bases from V and 5 bases from J; junction bases left unmatched: 9. This CDR3 spans 16 amino acids. The CDR3: CASSVYRGTHNSPLHF. As DNA, the CDR3 is TGTGCCAGCAGCGTATACAGGGGCACGCATAATTCACCCCTCCACTTT.

The V and J genes are TRBV19 and TRBJ1-2, with 7 bases matching TRBD1. Looked up from germline, CDR1 is LNHDA and CDR2 is SQIVND (reference sequence). The CDR3 spans 14 residues. Unmatched junction bases numbered 9, after V lost 7 bases and J lost 4 bases. DNA of the CDR3: TGTGCCAGTACCGACAGGGCGTCGCGCTATGGCTACACCTTC. Amino acid sequence: CASTDRASRYGYTF.

Only one count was recorded for this clone. The V call is TRBV5-1, the J call TRBJ1-4; 7 bases fit TRBD1. Germline V lookup: CDR1 SGHRS, CDR2 YFSETQ. J was trimmed by 4 bases and V by 4 bases; bases with no gene match: 7. The CDR3 extends over 15 amino acids. CDR3 region: CASSRDRAGNEKLFF. DNA for the CDR3: TGCGCCAGCAGCCGCGACAGGGCTGGTAATGAAAAACTGTTTTTT.

A few counts support this clone. The chain uses TRBV7-6 and TRBJ1-6; no definite D call. The germline V gene encodes CDR1 SGHVS and CDR2 FNYEAQ. The CDR3 extends over 13 amino acids. Trimming took off 5 bases at V and 4 bases at J, with 6 bases between the two ends. The CDR3 DNA sequence: TGTGCCAGCAGCCCCCAATATAATTCACCCCTCCACTTT. It is translated as CASSPQYNSPLHF.

The rearrangement uses TRBV11-2 and TRBJ1-1, with a weak D call TRBD1 (5 bases). Deletions cut 0 bases from V and 6 bases from J, with 14 bases between. Germline V CDR1 and CDR2: SGHAT, FQNNGV. The CDR3 loop spans 15 amino acids. The CDR3 bases are TGTGCCAGCAGCTTAGATTGGGCGGGGACGGCTGAAGCTTTCTTT. Amino acid sequence: CASSLDWAGTAEAFF. The complete variable domain, with remaining parts taken from reference TRBV11-2 and TRBJ1-1, reads EAGVAQSPRYKIIEKRQSVAFWCNPISGHATLYWYQQILGQGPKLLIQFQNNGVVDDSQLPKDRFSAERLKGVDSTLKIQPAKLEDSAVYLCASSLDWAGTAEAFFGQGTRLTVV.

The CDR3 reads CASSPPDRRADGYTF. DNA for the CDR3: TGTGCCAGCTCACCGCCGGACAGACGTGCCGATGGCTACACCTTC. This chain uses TRBV18 with TRBJ1-2; weak D call: TRBD1 (6 bases). The CDR3 is 15 residues long. Trimming took 3 bases from V and 6 from J, leaving 17 bases between them. CDR1 KGHSH and CDR2 LQKENI come from the germline V gene.

The chain employs TRBV18 and TRBJ1-2; perhaps TRBD1 as D (6 bases). Between the trimmed V and J ends, which lost 2 bases and 5 bases, there was a span of 15 bases. CDR3 length: 15 residues. Germline-derived CDR1 and CDR2 are KGHSH and LQKENI. The CDR3 sequence: CASSPAGGLSYGYTF. The CDR3 DNA follows: TGTGCCAGCTCACCAGCGGGGGGCCTCAGTTATGGCTACACCTTC.

The V gene is TRBV15, the J gene TRBJ2-1, with 10 bases that match TRBD2. The J segment lost 3 bases and the V segment lost 7 bases, leaving 6 bases of the junction unmatched. Germline V gene sequence: CDR1 LNHNV, CDR2 YYDKDF (reference sequence). The CDR3 length is 15 residues. The CDR3 spells CATKLAGTIYNEQFF. In DNA form, the CDR3 reads TGTGCCACCAAACTAGCGGGGACAATCTACAATGAGCAGTTCTTC.

This clone was detected once. The V and J genes are TRBV7-8 and TRBJ1-4; D possibly corresponds to TRBD1 (5 bases). Germline V gene data show CDR1 as SGHVS and CDR2 as FQNEAQ. V lost 1 base and J lost 7, with 13 bases in between. The CDR3 sequence is 15 residues long. The DNA of the CDR3 is TGTGCCAGCAGCTTAGTGGGGGGGTTGGGTGAAAAACTGTTTTTT. As protein: CASSLVGGLGEKLFF.

This chain joins TRBV10-1 and TRBJ1-5; TRBD1 matches at 8 bases. The CDR3 spans 16 residues. CDR1 is WNHNN and CDR2 is SYGVQD in the germline V gene (reference sequence). The ends lost 2 bases at V and 4 bases at J; junction bases unmatched: 7. The DNA of the CDR3 is TGCGCCAGCAGTGAGACCCAGGGGGCAGGGAATCAGCCCCAGCATTTT. Translating it yields CASSETQGAGNQPQHF.

This rearrangement joins TRBV10-3 to TRBJ2-5, with 13 bases fitting TRBD2. This CDR3 spans 17 amino acids. J lost 5 bases, V lost 0 bases, and 6 bases had no gene match. CDR1 is ENHRY and CDR2 is SYGVKD in the germline V gene. The CDR3 is CAISESTSGGATETQYF. For the CDR3, the DNA is TGTGCCATCAGTGAGTCTACTAGCGGGGGGGCCACGGAGACCCAGTACTTC.

The chain combines TRBV13 with TRBJ1-2; 9 nucleotides line up with TRBD1. The CDR3 is 15 amino acids. V gave up 3 bases and J gave up 5 bases; unmatched junction bases: 7. Germline V gives CDR1 PRHDT, CDR2 FYEKMQ (reference sequence). CDR3 in amino acids: CASSFRDRERYGYTF. CDR3 in DNA: TGTGCCAGCAGCTTTAGGGACAGGGAAAGGTATGGCTACACCTTC.

The J gene is TRBJ1-2, the V gene TRBV2; 8 nucleotides align to TRBD1. CDR1 is SNHLY, CDR2 FYNNEI, per germline. This CDR3 spans 16 amino acids. The V gene end was trimmed by 6 bases and the J gene end by 0 bases; junction bases not matched to a gene: 9. The CDR3 region is CASRRDRGLPNYGYTF. The CDR3 DNA follows: TGTGCCAGCAGACGCGACAGGGGCCTTCCTAACTATGGCTACACCTTC.

The chain has TRBV19 and TRBJ1-2, with 11 bases aligning to TRBD1. Germline V gene lookup returns CDR1 LNHDA and CDR2 SQIVND (reference sequence). V was pared by 5 bases and J by 3 bases, with 11 bases of the junction left unmatched. This CDR3 spans 17 amino acids. In DNA form, the CDR3 reads TGTGCCAGTAGTGTAAGGACAGGGGGCGCGAATCACTATGGCTACACCTTC. Residues: CASSVRTGGANHYGYTF.

The rearrangement uses TRBV19 and TRBJ1-1; TRBD1 aligns across 7 bases. V was clipped by 4 bases and J by 4 bases; unmatched bases: 9. The CDR3 sequence is 15 residues long. CDR1 is LNHDA, CDR2 SQIVND, per germline (reference sequence). This CDR3 reads CASSTQTGRSTEAFF. CDR3 sequence (DNA): TGTGCCAGTAGTACCCAGACAGGGCGGAGCACTGAAGCTTTCTTT. The whole variable domain, remainder taken from reference TRBV19 and TRBJ1-1, is DGGITQSPKYLFRKEGQNVTLSCEQNLNHDAMYWYRQDPGQGLRLIYYSQIVNDFQKGDIAEGYSVSREKKESFPLTVTSAQKNPTAFYLCASSTQTGRSTEAFFGQGTRLTVV.

This chain links TRBV6-5 with TRBJ1-5; maybe TRBD1 (5 bases). CDR3 length equals 16 residues. V dropped 3 bases and J dropped 9 bases, with 21 bases sitting between them. The germline gives CDR1 MNHEY, CDR2 SVGAGI. The CDR3 sequence is CASSYIRGTARGPQHF. CDR3 bases: TGTGCCAGCAGTTATATTAGGGGCACGGCCCGCGGGCCCCAGCATTTT.

The J gene is TRBJ2-2, the V gene TRBV28, with D uncertain. The CDR3 totals 12 residues. V was trimmed by 5 bases and J by 4 bases, leaving 5 bases between them. CDR1 and CDR2 from the germline V gene are MDHEN and SYDVKM. CDR3 bases: TGTGCCAGCAGTCCCCGCACCGGGGAGCTGTTTTTT. Residues: CASSPRTGELFF.

The V gene is TRBV5-1, the J gene TRBJ2-1; TRBD2 matches at 11 bases. The CDR3 covers 18 residues. The germline V gene has CDR1 SGHRS and CDR2 YFSETQ. V was pared by 4 bases and J by 9 bases, with 18 bases of the junction left unmatched. For the CDR3, the DNA is TGCGCCAGCAGCCTTCGACAGGGGAGTAGCGGGGGGGCCGGTGAGCAGTTCTTC. This translates into CASSLRQGSSGGAGEQFF.